The rows below give T cell receptor beta chains drawn from one sample of a study of regulatory T cells in long-lasting Graves disease. TCRdb redid the calling of the multiplex PCR reads with MiXCR, one entry per CDR3 protein. The sample lists approximately 500,000 distinct CDR3 sequences, roughly a fifth seen once, with over 6% in the top ten. Sequencing was performed on peripheral blood mononuclear cells (PBMCs), taken when the disease was refractory, from a patient treated with antithyroid drugs. Receptor source: a female donor with Graves disease. Both conserved end residues are part of each CDR3. A D gene is named only where the DNA matches it firmly. Size is stated for part of the rows, as once, few or many counts, or as a class when the clone is expanded.

-,-,TRBJ1-5,TRBV7-2,TGTGCCAGCAGCCCACAGGGTTATAGCAATCAGCCCCAGCATTTT,CASSPQGYSNQPQHF
-,-,TRBJ2-2,TRBV11-3,TGTGCCAGCAGCTTAGGGGCCCCCACCGGGGAGCTGTTTTTT,CASSLGAPTGELFF
few,-,TRBJ1-6,TRBV19,TGTGCCAGTAGTATAGAACTTTCCGGTGGCTCACCCCTCCACTTT,CASSIELSGGSPLHF
many,TRBD2,TRBJ2-7,TRBV6-5,TGTGCCAGCAGTTCCCGGACTAGCGGGGGTAGGGAGCAGTACTTC,CASSSRTSGGREQYF
-,TRBD1,TRBJ2-7,TRBV20-1,TGCAGTGCAACAAGACAGGGGGCAGAGCAGTACTTC,CSATRQGAEQYF
many,TRBD1,TRBJ1-1,TRBV28,TGTGCCAGCAGTCCCATGCAGGGGGCGCAGGACACTGAAGCTTTCTTT,CASSPMQGAQDTEAFF
many,-,TRBJ1-1,TRBV28,TGTGCCAGCAGTTCACCGTCCAGCGATGGCACTGAAGCTTTCTTT,CASSSPSSDGTEAFF
many,-,TRBJ2-7,TRBV10-2,TGCGCCAGCAGTGAGTCACGGCTAGCGTGGTACGAGCAGTACTTC,CASSESRLAWYEQYF
many,-,TRBJ1-2,TRBV7-9,TGTGCCAGCAGACAGGTTTTTGGCTACACCTTC,CASRQVFGYTF
few,-,TRBJ2-2,TRBV28,TGTGCCAGCACTACCAAGGGCCTTAAAAACACCGGGGAGCTGTTTTTT,CASTTKGLKNTGELFF
many,-,TRBJ1-5,TRBV6-1,TGTGCCAGCAGAAAAAGAGCTGGGAACAATCAGCCCCAGCATTTT,CASRKRAGNNQPQHF
-,TRBD1,TRBJ1-2,TRBV5-1,TGCGCCAGCAGCTCCTCCGGAGGCAGGGGGAACTATGGCTACACCTTC,CASSSSGGRGNYGYTF
many,-,TRBJ1-2,TRBV29-1,TGCAGCGTCCGGGACCAAACGAACTATGGCTACACCTTC,CSVRDQTNYGYTF
few,TRBD2,TRBJ2-3,TRBV7-2,TGTGCCAGCAGCTTAATGTTGGGGACTAGCGGGATAAGCACAGATACGCAGTATTTT,CASSLMLGTSGISTDTQYF
many,TRBD1,TRBJ1-4,TRBV28,TGTGCCAGCAGCCCCGGGGGACAGTTTAATGAAAAACTGTTTTTT,CASSPGGQFNEKLFF
many,TRBD1,TRBJ2-5,TRBV12-3/TRBV12-4,TGTGCCAGCAGATCGGGGACAGGGGGTTGGGAGACCCAGTACTTC,CASRSGTGGWETQYF
few,-,TRBJ1-5,TRBV12-3/TRBV12-4,TGTGCCAGCAGTTTTTCTGAGAACCTGCGGGTTCAGCCCCAGCATTTT,CASSFSENLRVQPQHF
few,-,TRBJ2-5,TRBV6-2/TRBV6-3,TGTGCCAGCAGTTACCTATTTGATGGGGGACAAGAGACCCAGTACTTC,CASSYLFDGGQETQYF
-,-,TRBJ1-6,TRBV4-1,TGCGCCAGCAGCCTGGGGGCGATGACCCCCTCTGGCTCTCCTAATTCACCCCTCCACTTT,CASSLGAMTPSGSPNSPLHF
many,-,TRBJ2-5,TRBV19,TGTGCCAGTAGTATTCGCCCCAGGGAAGGGACCCAGTACTTC,CASSIRPREGTQYF
few,-,TRBJ2-5,TRBV4-3,TGCGCCAGCAGCCAGACCCTTCAGGGTCAAGAGACCCAGTACTTC,CASSQTLQGQETQYF
-,TRBD2,TRBJ2-7,TRBV11-2,TGTGCCAGCAGCTTAGAGGCTAGCGGAACCTACGAGCAGTACTTC,CASSLEASGTYEQYF
-,-,TRBJ1-5,TRBV28,TGTGCCAGCAGCCCTCGGACGGAGACTCTCTATCAGCCCCAGCATTTT,CASSPRTETLYQPQHF
many,-,TRBJ2-5,TRBV29-1,TGCAGCGTTGAACCGTTTGCCTGGGAGGAAGAGACCCAGTACTTC,CSVEPFAWEEETQYF
-,-,TRBJ1-5,TRBV19,TGTGCCAGTAGTATGGCGGGGCGGGGGGGGAGCGTCCTCAGCAATCAGCCCCAGCATTTT,CASSMAGRGGSVLSNQPQHF
few,TRBD1,TRBJ1-5,TRBV19,TGTGCCAGTAGCCCAACGGGACAGGGGGCAAATCAGCCCCAGCATTTT,CASSPTGQGANQPQHF
-,TRBD1,TRBJ2-1,TRBV24-1,TGTGCCACCAGTGATCGACAGGGACCCTACAATGAGCAGTTCTTC,CATSDRQGPYNEQFF
-,-,TRBJ1-1,TRBV24-1,TGTGCCACCAGTGATCAACAGAACACTGAAGCTTTCTTT,CATSDQQNTEAFF
few,TRBD1,TRBJ1-1,TRBV27,TGTGCCAGCAGCAACGGACAGGGGGTGAACACTGAAGCTTTCTTT,CASSNGQGVNTEAFF
-,-,TRBJ1-2,TRBV3-1,TGTGCCAGCAGCCAAGATTCCGGGGGATATGGCTACACCTTC,CASSQDSGGYGYTF
few,-,TRBJ1-4,TRBV10-3,TGTGCCATCAGTGAAGCGGCCAGGGGAAATGAAAAACTGTTTTTT,CAISEAARGNEKLFF
many,-,TRBJ2-5,TRBV7-9,TGTGCCAGCAGCCCAGGGGCGGCGGGAGATATAGAGACCCAGTACTTC,CASSPGAAGDIETQYF
few,TRBD2,TRBJ2-3,TRBV2,TGTGCCAGCAGTGACGAGCGGGGAGATACGCAGTATTTT,CASSDERGDTQYF
many,-,TRBJ1-4,TRBV20-1,TGCAGTGCTAGACGATTACCGGGCCCTTCAATGGGGAGAGAAAAACTGTTTTTT,CSARRLPGPSMGREKLFF
once,TRBD1,TRBJ1-1,TRBV19,TGTGCCAGTAGCCCCCGGGACAGGGGTGCTATGAACACTGAAGCTTTCTTT,CASSPRDRGAMNTEAFF
few,-,TRBJ2-5,TRBV19,TGTGCCAGTAGTAAGGACGGTAAAGAGACCCAGTACTTC,CASSKDGKETQYF
many,TRBD1,TRBJ1-6,TRBV6-1,TGTGCCATGAACAGGGGAGATAATTCACCCCTCCACTTT,CAMNRGDNSPLHF
-,-,TRBJ2-5,TRBV4-1,TGCGCCAGCAGCCAGCGCCTTACAGGGCAAGAGACCCAGTACTTC,CASSQRLTGQETQYF
many,-,TRBJ1-1,TRBV3-1,TGTGCCAGCAGCCCGAATCTCATCCCGCGGACTGAAGCTTTCTTT,CASSPNLIPRTEAFF
many,TRBD1,TRBJ1-1,TRBV2,TGTGCCAGCCGGGACAGGGGTAATCGAGCTTTCTTT,CASRDRGNRAFF
once,-,TRBJ2-3,TRBV28,TGTGCCAGCACCGGGGCGAGTAGCACAGATACGCAGTATTTT,CASTGASSTDTQYF
few,-,TRBJ1-6,TRBV11-1,TGTGCCAGCAGCCGATCGCGGGACGGTCAGGCTCCCCTCCACTTT,CASSRSRDGQAPLHF
-,-,TRBJ1-5,TRBV6-6,TGTGCCAGCAGTTACTCGGCGCCGGCTTCCCAGCCCCAGCATTTT,CASSYSAPASQPQHF
few,TRBD1,TRBJ2-7,TRBV14,TGTGCCAGCAGCCAGAGTTGGACAGGGGCCTACGAGCAGTACTTC,CASSQSWTGAYEQYF
-,TRBD2,TRBJ2-1,TRBV9,TGTGCCAGCAGCCCCCCCGCGACTAGCGGAAGCCTCCAGTACAATGAGCAGTTCTTC,CASSPPATSGSLQYNEQFF